Presented here are 28 T cell receptor beta chains from one specimen sequenced in a study of cytomegalovirus exposure and HLA in healthy donors. This PCR relied on a set of 60 Vbeta primers and 13 Jbeta primers. Only in-frame clones appear in the TCRdb table, and some are missing; sequencing was by immunoSEQ multiplex PCR. This listing includes about 160,000 clones. The source material was PBMCs. The origin of the receptors is a young man in good health and CMV-seronegative.

The chain joins TRBV5-1 to TRBJ1-2; 11 nucleotides agree with TRBD1. J lost 6 bases, V lost 5 bases, and 6 bases had no gene match. CDR3 length: 14 amino acids. In germline, CDR1 is SGHRS, CDR2 YFSETQ. The CDR3 is CASRKGTGGHGYTF. The DNA for the CDR3 is TGCGCCAGCAGGAAAGGGACAGGGGGTCATGGCTACACCTTC.

The genes are TRBV2 and TRBJ1-4, with 8 bases lining up with TRBD1. The V gene's germline CDR1 is SNHLY and CDR2 FYNNEI. Trimming took 3 bases from V and 5 from J; bases not matched to a gene: 2. The CDR3 contains 14 residues. The CDR3 sequence: CASSERTGNEKLFF. The DNA of the CDR3 is TGTGCCAGCAGTGAGAGGACAGGGAATGAAAAACTGTTTTTT.

This rearrangement joins TRBV6-6 to TRBJ2-7; tentatively, D is TRBD1 (6 bases). V lost 0 bases, J lost 3 bases, and 15 bases lay in between. The CDR3 consists of 16 residues. Germline V gene lookup returns CDR1 MNHNY and CDR2 SVGAGI (reference sequence). CDR3 sequence: CASSYSGQGPFYEQYF. As DNA, the CDR3 is TGTGCCAGCAGTTACTCGGGGCAGGGGCCATTCTACGAGCAGTACTTC.

The chain carries TRBV7-2 and TRBJ2-1; D is uncertain. The V gene lost 1 base and the J gene lost 0 bases, with 4 bases spanning the gap. Germline values: CDR1 SGHTA, CDR2 FQGNSA. CDR3 length equals 14 residues. In DNA form, the CDR3 reads TGTGCCAGCAGCTTAGAGAGCTCCTACAATGAGCAGTTCTTC. This codes for CASSLESSYNEQFF.

The chain joins TRBV7-3 to TRBJ1-4; 11 bases align to TRBD1. Unmatched junction bases numbered 4, after V lost 5 bases and J lost 5 bases. The CDR3 runs to 15 residues. The germline gives CDR1 SGHTA, CDR2 FQGTGA. In DNA, the CDR3 is TGTGCCAGCAGCCAAGGGACAGGGGGGAATGAAAAACTGTTTTTT. Translated, it gives CASSQGTGGNEKLFF.

This chain links TRBV9 with TRBJ2-3; 10 bases fit TRBD2. CDR1 and CDR2 from the germline V gene are SGDLS and YYNGEE. With 2 bases clipped from V and 1 base from J, the junction kept 4 bases outside the gene matches. This CDR3 has 16 residues. The CDR3 coding sequence is TGTGCCAGCAGCGTTGACGGGACTAGCGGCACAGATACGCAGTATTTT. This sequence encodes CASSVDGTSGTDTQYF.

The V call is TRBV6-4, the J call TRBJ1-2; D gene ambiguous. The CDR3 is 13 amino acids. Germline V gene sequence: CDR1 MRHNA, CDR2 SNTAGT. Trimming took off 2 bases at V and 7 bases at J, with 11 bases between the two ends. The CDR3 region is CASSDDNDGGYTF. The CDR3 nucleotides are TGTGCCAGCAGTGACGACAATGATGGTGGCTACACCTTC.

The J gene is TRBJ1-2, the V gene TRBV29-1, with TRBD1 as a possible D gene (5 bases). In germline, CDR1 is SQVTM, CDR2 ANQGSEA. This CDR3 region has 13 residues. Trimming left V 2 bases short and J 4 bases short, with 11 bases between. The DNA of the CDR3 is TGCAGCGTTGAAATGGCAGGGCTCTATGGCTACACCTTC. Its protein product is CSVEMAGLYGYTF. Complete variable domain (other parts from reference TRBV29-1 and TRBJ1-2): SAVISQKPSRDICQRGTSLTIQCQVDSQVTMMFWYRQQPGQSLTLIATANQGSEATYESGFVIDKFPISRPNLTFSTLTVSNMSPEDSSIYLCSVEMAGLYGYTFGSGTRLTVV.

The chain joins TRBV12-5 to TRBJ2-5; 7 bases are a match to TRBD1. The CDR3 length is 15 residues. With V trimmed by 4 bases and J by 2 bases, 7 bases remained unmatched. Looked up from germline, CDR1 is LGHNT and CDR2 is FRNRAP. The DNA for the CDR3 is TGTGCTAGTGGTTGGTGGTCAGGGGGACAAGAGACCCAGTACTTC. Its translation: CASGWWSGGQETQYF.

The genes are TRBV27 and TRBJ1-2; D not certain. Trimming removed 0 bases at V and 7 bases at J, with 12 bases between. Germline V gives CDR1 MNHEY, CDR2 SMNVEV (reference sequence). The CDR3 is 14 residues long. CDR3 region: CASSLSGRRSGYTF. In DNA, the CDR3 is TGTGCCAGCAGTTTATCAGGGAGGCGCTCTGGCTACACCTTC.

The V and J genes are TRBV12-5 and TRBJ2-1, with D hard to call. The CDR3 runs to 12 residues. The germline V and J ends were trimmed by 2 bases and 7 bases, with 6 bases remaining between them. Germline V CDR1 and CDR2: LGHNT, FRNRAP. The CDR3, as DNA: TGTGCTAGTGGTTTGTACGGGAATGAGCAGTTCTTC. Amino acids: CASGLYGNEQFF.

This chain uses TRBV7-2 with TRBJ2-1, with a tentative D call TRBD2 (6 bases). Germline loops: CDR1 SGHTA, CDR2 FQGNSA. The V gene lost 5 bases and the J gene lost 0 bases, with 14 bases spanning the gap. This CDR3 spans 16 amino acids. The CDR3, as DNA: TGTGCCAGCAGCCCGCCGGAGGGAAGCTCCTACAATGAGCAGTTCTTC. Translating it yields CASSPPEGSSYNEQFF.

The genes are TRBV10-1 and TRBJ2-1; D not resolved. The V gene lost 8 bases and the J gene lost 8 bases, with 7 bases spanning the gap. This CDR3 has 10 amino acids. Germline-derived CDR1 and CDR2 are WNHNN and SYGVQD (reference sequence). For the CDR3, the DNA is TGCGCCAGCCCTGGCCATGAGCAGTTCTTC. This codes for CASPGHEQFF.

V gene TRBV5-6 combines with J gene TRBJ2-7; 9 bases are shared with TRBD2. The CDR3 is 18 amino acids. Trimming took 0 bases from V and 4 from J; bases not matched to a gene: 14. The germline gives CDR1 SGHDT, CDR2 YYEEEE. DNA of the CDR3: TGTGCCAGCAGCTTGGCCCGAGCGGGAGGACTATCATTATACGAGCAGTACTTC. Its protein product is CASSLARAGGLSLYEQYF.

The V gene is TRBV10-1, the J gene TRBJ2-1; D possibly corresponds to TRBD1 (6 bases). Germline CDR1 and CDR2: WNHNN and SYGVQD (reference sequence). The V and J ends lost 4 bases and 4 bases respectively, with 8 bases between them. The CDR3 covers 13 residues. The CDR3 DNA is TGCGCCAGCAGTGGACAGGCATACAATGAGCAGTTCTTC. Translated, it gives CASSGQAYNEQFF.

The V call is TRBV29-1, the J call TRBJ1-1; 10 bases line up with TRBD1. Trimming took 6 bases from V and 6 from J; bases not matched to a gene: 7. Germline lookup yields CDR1 SQVTM and CDR2 ANQGSEA. This CDR3 has 13 amino acids. The CDR3, as DNA: TGCAGCGTCCGACAGGGGGCGTACGCTGAAGCTTTCTTT. Protein: CSVRQGAYAEAFF.

V usage is TRBV5-6 and J usage is TRBJ1-3; the match to TRBD1 covers 8 bases. CDR3 length: 18 residues. J was trimmed by 0 bases and V by 2 bases; bases with no gene match: 10. Germline CDR1 and CDR2: SGHDT and YYEEEE. The CDR3 is CASSLVLRQGPSGNTIYF. Here the CDR3 DNA reads TGTGCCAGCAGCTTAGTACTGCGACAGGGGCCCTCTGGAAACACCATATATTTT.

J is TRBJ2-7 and V is TRBV29-1; 11 bases are a match to TRBD1. The CDR3 totals 14 residues. V gave up 6 bases and J gave up 5 bases; unmatched junction bases: 9. Germline loops: CDR1 SQVTM, CDR2 ANQGSEA. The CDR3 sequence: CSVEGTGGLHEQYF. In DNA, the CDR3 is TGCAGCGTCGAGGGGACAGGGGGACTTCACGAGCAGTACTTC.

The V gene is TRBV5-1, the J gene TRBJ2-6, with D unresolved. This CDR3 is 15 amino acids long. Trimming cost V 6 bases and J 0 bases, with 10 bases left between them. The germline V gene has CDR1 SGHRS and CDR2 YFSETQ. The CDR3 bases are TGCGCCAGCACGCAGGAAGGCTCTGGGGCCAACGTCCTGACTTTC. This gives the protein CASTQEGSGANVLTF.

The chain combines TRBV28 with TRBJ1-4, with unresolved D. The ends were cut back, 7 bases at V and 5 bases at J, with 17 bases in the middle. The CDR3 is 15 residues long. Germline V lookup: CDR1 MDHEN, CDR2 SYDVKM. CDR3 DNA sequence: TGTGCCAGCACGGGATTAGTTCCCCAGAATGAAAAACTGTTTTTT. This encodes CASTGLVPQNEKLFF.

The chain couples TRBV10-1 to TRBJ2-1; a weak D match, TRBD2 (6 bases). This CDR3 has 14 residues. Germline V gene lookup returns CDR1 WNHNN and CDR2 SYGVQD (reference sequence). Between the trimmed V and J ends, which lost 10 bases and 0 bases, there was a span of 13 bases. The DNA for the CDR3 is TGCGCCACCGGGAGTCCTAGCTCCTACAATGAGCAGTTCTTC. It is translated as CATGSPSSYNEQFF.

The V call is TRBV9, the J call TRBJ2-3; TRBD2 matches at 13 bases. Unmatched junction bases numbered 3, after V lost 4 bases and J lost 4 bases. The CDR3 is 15 residues long. Germline CDR1 and CDR2: SGDLS and YYNGEE. The CDR3 is CASSTSGRAADTQYF. The CDR3 nucleotides are TGTGCCAGCAGCACTAGCGGGAGGGCTGCAGATACGCAGTATTTT.

The chain uses TRBV5-1 and TRBJ2-7; weak D call: TRBD1 (5 bases). There are 13 residues in the CDR3. Germline-derived CDR1 and CDR2 are SGHRS and YFSETQ. Trimming removed 7 bases at V and 7 bases at J, with 18 bases between. The CDR3 DNA follows: TGCGCCAGCTCGGAGCCAGGGTTGAATGAGCAGTACTTC. Protein product: CASSEPGLNEQYF.

The V and J genes are TRBV6-6 and TRBJ2-1; TRBD2 aligns across 7 bases. Germline CDR1 is MNHNY and CDR2 is SVGAGI (reference sequence). The CDR3 consists of 15 residues. Germline trimming cut 8 bases from V and 0 bases from J; bases unmatched to any gene: 7. CDR3 in amino acids: CASHRAGDSYNEQFF. In DNA form, the CDR3 reads TGTGCCAGCCATAGGGCGGGAGACTCCTACAATGAGCAGTTCTTC.

The CDR3 is CASSGGEDTGELFF. In DNA, the CDR3 is TGTGCCAGCAGTGGGGGAGAGGACACCGGGGAGCTGTTTTTT. The chain combines TRBV6-1 with TRBJ2-2, with TRBD2 as a possible D gene (5 bases). Between the trimmed V and J ends, which lost 4 bases and 3 bases, there was a span of 9 bases. In germline, CDR1 is MNHNS, CDR2 SASEGT. The CDR3 is made up of 14 amino acids.

The chain joins TRBV19 to TRBJ2-2; possibly TRBD2 for D (5 bases). The CDR3 is 16 amino acids. CDR1 and CDR2 (germline): LNHDA, SQIVND (reference sequence). With 5 bases removed from V and 6 bases from J, the gap between germline ends came to 19 bases. The CDR3 DNA sequence: TGTGCCAGTAGTTCCGGACTCTTTTCGGGTGCCGGGGAGCTGTTTTTT. As protein: CASSSGLFSGAGELFF.

This chain uses TRBV5-1 with TRBJ1-4; 7 positions agree with TRBD1. Germline trimming cut 4 bases from V and 0 bases from J; bases unmatched to any gene: 6. The CDR3 sequence is 16 residues long. In germline, CDR1 is SGHRS, CDR2 YFSETQ. For the CDR3, the DNA is TGCGCCAGCAGCCCGGGGGGGACAGCAACTAATGAAAAACTGTTTTTT. Amino acids: CASSPGGTATNEKLFF.

V is TRBV5-4 and J is TRBJ2-2, with TRBD2 matching over 9 bases. Germline trimming cut 4 bases from V and 4 bases from J; bases unmatched to any gene: 8. The germline gives CDR1 SGHNT, CDR2 YYREEE (reference sequence). The CDR3 consists of 16 residues. In DNA form, the CDR3 reads TGTGCCAGCAGCCGCGGGGGCGGGGGGGGCACCGGGGAGCTGTTTTTT. It specifies CASSRGGGGGTGELFF. The whole variable domain, filled in from reference TRBV5-4 and TRBJ2-2, reads ETGVTQSPTHLIKTRGQQVTLRCSSQSGHNTVSWYQQALGQGPQFIFQYYREEENGRGNFPPRFSGLQFPNYSSELNVNALELDDSALYLCASSRGGGGGTGELFFGEGSRLTVL.